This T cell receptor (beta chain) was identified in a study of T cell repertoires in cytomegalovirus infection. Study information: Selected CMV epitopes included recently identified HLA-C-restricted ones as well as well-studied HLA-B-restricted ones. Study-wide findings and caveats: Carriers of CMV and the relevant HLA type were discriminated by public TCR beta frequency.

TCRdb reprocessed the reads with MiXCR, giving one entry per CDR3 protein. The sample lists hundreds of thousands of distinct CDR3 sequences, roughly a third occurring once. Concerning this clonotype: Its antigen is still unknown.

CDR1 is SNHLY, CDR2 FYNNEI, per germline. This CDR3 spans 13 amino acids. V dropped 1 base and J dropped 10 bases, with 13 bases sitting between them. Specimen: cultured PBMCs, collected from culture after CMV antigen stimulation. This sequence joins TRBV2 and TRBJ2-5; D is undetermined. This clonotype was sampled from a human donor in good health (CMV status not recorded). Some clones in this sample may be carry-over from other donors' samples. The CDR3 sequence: CASSEEGTLDQYF. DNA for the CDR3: TGTGCCAGCAGTGAAGAGGGCACCCTGGACCAGTACTTC.